This T cell receptor beta chain came from a study of blood T cell repertoires in COVID-19. Study background: COVID-19 samples from acute and convalescent phases originated in the United States, Italy and Spain.

Original processing methods: Reference gene primer amplification in the assay estimated nucleated cell counts. Using immunoSEQ multiplex PCR, the repertoire was profiled, and TCRdb retains in-frame clones only, with some absent. V and J calls and clone size are as listed in that table; D and trimming were resolved from the DNA. The table shows tens of thousands of clones, with approximately 70% occurring only once. The germline gives CDR1 SGHDT, CDR2 YYEEEE. Trimming took off 2 bases at V and 2 bases at J, with 17 bases between the two ends. CDR3 size: 16 residues. The clonotype originates from a man older than 75 with acute or convalescent COVID-19. The sequencing input was peripheral blood. V and J are TRBV5-6 and TRBJ2-7, with D uncertain. In nucleotides, the CDR3 is TGTGCCAGCAGCTTTAAGTTCGCAGAATTAACCTACGAGCAGTACTTC. Translation: CASSFKFAELTYEQYF. The variable domain in full, completed from reference TRBV5-6 and TRBJ2-7, reads DAGVTQSPTHLIKTRGQQVTLRCSPKSGHDTVSWYQQALGQGPQFIFQYYEEEERQRGNFPDRFSGHQFPNYSSELNVNALLLGDSALYLCASSFKFAELTYEQYFGPGTRLTVT.